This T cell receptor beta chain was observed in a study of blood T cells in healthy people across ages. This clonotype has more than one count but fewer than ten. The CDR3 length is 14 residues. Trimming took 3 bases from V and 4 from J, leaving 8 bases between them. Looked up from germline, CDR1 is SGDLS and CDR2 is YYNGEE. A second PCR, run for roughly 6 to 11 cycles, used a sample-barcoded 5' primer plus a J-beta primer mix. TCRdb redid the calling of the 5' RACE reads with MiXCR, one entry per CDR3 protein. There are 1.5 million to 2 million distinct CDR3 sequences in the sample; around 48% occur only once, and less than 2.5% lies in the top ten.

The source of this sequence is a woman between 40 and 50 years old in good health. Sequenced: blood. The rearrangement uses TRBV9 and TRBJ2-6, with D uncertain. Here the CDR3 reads CASSGSAGANVLTF. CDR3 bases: TGTGCCAGCAGCGGGTCTGCCGGGGCCAACGTCCTGACTTTC.